The present T cell receptor beta chain was sequenced within a study of T cell repertoires in cytomegalovirus infection. Study-level results: Dominant in the ex vivo response were TCR beta clonotypes restricted by HLA-C and specific for CMV.

In TCRdb, the reads were re-called with MiXCR into one record per CDR3 protein. The table has some 160,000 distinct CDR3 sequences, 17% seen once; the top ten hold under 20%. V was cut by 8 bases and J by 0 bases, with 18 bases left in between. CDR1 and CDR2 from the germline V gene are SNHLY and FYNNEI. The CDR3 consists of 16 residues. This clonotype showed up just a few times. Its antigen is still unknown. The sample comprised CD8+ T cells from PBMCs. This TCR was sampled from a human donor in good health (CMV status not recorded). Some clones in this sample may be carry-over from other donors' samples. The V gene is TRBV2, the J gene TRBJ2-3, with D possibly TRBD1 on 6 matching bases. The CDR3 region has the DNA TGTGCCAGCCGGCCGTGGATGGGGGCTAGCACAGATACGCAGTATTTT. It is translated as CASRPWMGASTDTQYF.